This T cell receptor beta chain was documented in a study of cytomegalovirus exposure and HLA in healthy donors. Germline V lookup: CDR1 LNHDA, CDR2 SQIVND (reference sequence). The CDR3 runs to 17 residues. With V trimmed by 5 bases and J by 5 bases, 10 bases remained unmatched. The PCR was carried out with 60 Vbeta primers and 13 Jbeta primers. Data came from immunoSEQ multiplex PCR; TCRdb stores just in-frame clones and leaves some out. The profile shows around 150,000 clones, roughly three quarters of them singletons. This clone was picked up a small number of times. This chain joins TRBV19 and TRBJ1-6; 9 bases fit TRBD1. The sequenced sample consisted of PBMCs. The sequence came from a man in his forties in good health and CMV-seropositive. The CDR3 DNA follows: TGTGCCAGTAGTCCTTCCCCGGGACAGGGCCATAATTCACCCCTCCACTTT. Protein sequence: CASSPSPGQGHNSPLHF. Using reference TRBV19 and TRBJ1-6 for the parts outside the CDR3, the full variable domain is DGGITQSPKYLFRKEGQNVTLSCEQNLNHDAMYWYRQDPGQGLRLIYYSQIVNDFQKGDIAEGYSVSREKKESFPLTVTSAQKNPTAFYLCASSPSPGQGHNSPLHFGNGTRLTVT.